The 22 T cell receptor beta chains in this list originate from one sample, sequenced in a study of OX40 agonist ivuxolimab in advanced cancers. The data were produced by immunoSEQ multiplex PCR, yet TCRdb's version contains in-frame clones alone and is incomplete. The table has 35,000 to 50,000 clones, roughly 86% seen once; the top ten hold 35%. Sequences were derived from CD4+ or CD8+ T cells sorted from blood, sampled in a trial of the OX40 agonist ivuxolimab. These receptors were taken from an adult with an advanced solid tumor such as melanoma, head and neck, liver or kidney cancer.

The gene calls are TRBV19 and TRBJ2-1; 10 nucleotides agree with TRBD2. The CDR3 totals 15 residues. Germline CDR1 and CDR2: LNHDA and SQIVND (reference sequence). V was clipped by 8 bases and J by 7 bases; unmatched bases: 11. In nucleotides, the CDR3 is TGTGCCAGTTCCGACGGCGCTAGCGGGAGAAATGAGCAGTTCTTC. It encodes CASSDGASGRNEQFF.

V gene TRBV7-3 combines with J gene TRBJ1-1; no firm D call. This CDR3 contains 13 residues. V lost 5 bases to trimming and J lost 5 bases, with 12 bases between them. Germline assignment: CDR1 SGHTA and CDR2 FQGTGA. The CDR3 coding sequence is TGTGCCAGCAGCGAGACTGGGTGGACTGAAGCTTTCTTT. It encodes CASSETGWTEAFF.

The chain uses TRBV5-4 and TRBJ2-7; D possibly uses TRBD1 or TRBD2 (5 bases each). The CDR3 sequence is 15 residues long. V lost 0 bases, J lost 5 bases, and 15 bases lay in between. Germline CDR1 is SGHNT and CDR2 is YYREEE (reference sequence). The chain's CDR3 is CASSLDPGTADEQYF. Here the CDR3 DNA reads TGTGCCAGCAGCTTGGACCCCGGGACGGCCGACGAGCAGTACTTC.

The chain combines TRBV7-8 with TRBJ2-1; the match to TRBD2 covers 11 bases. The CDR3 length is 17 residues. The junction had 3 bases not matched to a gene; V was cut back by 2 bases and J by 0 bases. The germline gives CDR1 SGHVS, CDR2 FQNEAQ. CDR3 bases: TGTGCCAGCAGCTTACGACTAGCGGGGAGCTCCTACAATGAGCAGTTCTTC. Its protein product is CASSLRLAGSSYNEQFF.

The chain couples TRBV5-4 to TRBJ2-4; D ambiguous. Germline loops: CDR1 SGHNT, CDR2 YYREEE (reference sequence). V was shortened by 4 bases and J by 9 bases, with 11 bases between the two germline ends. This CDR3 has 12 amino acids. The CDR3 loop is CASSLDFAIQYF. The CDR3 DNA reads TGTGCCAGCAGCCTGGATTTTGCCATTCAGTACTTC.

In nucleotides, the CDR3 is TGTGCCAGCAGTGGGGGGCCCTGGGCAACTAATGAAAAACTGTTTTTT. This codes for CASSGGPWATNEKLFF. The chain joins TRBV27 to TRBJ1-4, with a tentative D call TRBD1 (6 bases). CDR1 is MNHEY and CDR2 is SMNVEV in the germline V gene (reference sequence). Trimming removed 5 bases from V and 0 bases from J, with 13 bases in between. The CDR3 has 16 amino acids.

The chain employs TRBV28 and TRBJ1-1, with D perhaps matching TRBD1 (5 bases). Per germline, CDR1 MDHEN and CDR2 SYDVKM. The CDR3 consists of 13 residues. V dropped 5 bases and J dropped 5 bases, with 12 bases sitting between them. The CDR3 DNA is TGTGCCAGCAGTCTAGCGGGGGGGACTGAAGCTTTCTTT. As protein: CASSLAGGTEAFF.

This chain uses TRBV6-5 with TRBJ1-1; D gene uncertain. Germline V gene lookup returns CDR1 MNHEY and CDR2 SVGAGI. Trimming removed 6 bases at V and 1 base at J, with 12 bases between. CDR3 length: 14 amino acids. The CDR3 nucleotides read TGTGCCAGCAGCCCGGATACGGCGAACACTGAAGCTTTCTTT. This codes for CASSPDTANTEAFF.

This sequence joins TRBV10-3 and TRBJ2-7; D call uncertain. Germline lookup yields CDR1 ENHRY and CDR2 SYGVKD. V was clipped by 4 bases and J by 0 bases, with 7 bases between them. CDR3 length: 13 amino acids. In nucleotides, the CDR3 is TGTGCCATCAGTGGGCTCTACTCCTACGAGCAGTACTTC. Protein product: CAISGLYSYEQYF.

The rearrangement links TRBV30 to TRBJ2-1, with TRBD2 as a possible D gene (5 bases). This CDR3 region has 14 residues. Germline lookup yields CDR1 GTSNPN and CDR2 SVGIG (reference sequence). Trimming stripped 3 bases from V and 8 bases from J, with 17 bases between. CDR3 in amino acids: CAWSYLRKRDEQFF. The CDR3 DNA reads TGTGCCTGGAGCTATTTGCGGAAGAGGGATGAGCAGTTCTTC.

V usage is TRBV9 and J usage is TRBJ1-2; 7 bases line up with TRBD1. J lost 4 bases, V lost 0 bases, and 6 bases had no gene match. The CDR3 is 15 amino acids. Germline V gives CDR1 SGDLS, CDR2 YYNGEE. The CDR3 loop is CASSVEQGTIYGYTF. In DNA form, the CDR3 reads TGTGCCAGCAGCGTAGAACAGGGGACTATCTATGGCTACACCTTC.

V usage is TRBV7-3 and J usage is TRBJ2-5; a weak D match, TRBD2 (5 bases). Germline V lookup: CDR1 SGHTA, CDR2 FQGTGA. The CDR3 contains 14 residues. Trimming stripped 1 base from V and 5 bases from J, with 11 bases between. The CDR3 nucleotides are TGTGCCAGCAGCTTAATGGGGTCGGGGGAGACCCAGTACTTC. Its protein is CASSLMGSGETQYF.

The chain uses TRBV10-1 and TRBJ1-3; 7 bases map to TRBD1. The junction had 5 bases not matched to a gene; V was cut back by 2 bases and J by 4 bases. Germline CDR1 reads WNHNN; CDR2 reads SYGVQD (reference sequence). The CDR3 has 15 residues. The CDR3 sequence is CASSETTGVGNTIYF. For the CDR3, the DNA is TGCGCCAGCAGTGAGACCACAGGGGTCGGAAACACCATATATTTT.

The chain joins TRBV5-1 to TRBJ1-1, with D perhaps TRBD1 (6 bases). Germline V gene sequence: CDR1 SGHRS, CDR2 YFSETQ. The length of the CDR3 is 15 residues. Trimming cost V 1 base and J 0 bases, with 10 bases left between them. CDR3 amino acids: CASSLNDRLNTEAFF. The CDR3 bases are TGCGCCAGCAGCTTGAACGACAGGTTGAACACTGAAGCTTTCTTT.

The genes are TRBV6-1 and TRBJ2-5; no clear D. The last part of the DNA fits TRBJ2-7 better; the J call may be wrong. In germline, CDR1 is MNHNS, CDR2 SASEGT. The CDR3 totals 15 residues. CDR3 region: CASTKYSLTSYEQYF. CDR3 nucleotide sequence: TGTGCCAGCACGAAATACAGTCTAACTTCCTACGAGCAGTACTTC.

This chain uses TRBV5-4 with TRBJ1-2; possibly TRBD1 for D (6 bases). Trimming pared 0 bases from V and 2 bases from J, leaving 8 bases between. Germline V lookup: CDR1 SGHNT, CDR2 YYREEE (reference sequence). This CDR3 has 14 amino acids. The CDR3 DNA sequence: TGTGCCAGCAGCTTGGGGGGGACAAACTATGGCTACACCTTC. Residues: CASSLGGTNYGYTF.

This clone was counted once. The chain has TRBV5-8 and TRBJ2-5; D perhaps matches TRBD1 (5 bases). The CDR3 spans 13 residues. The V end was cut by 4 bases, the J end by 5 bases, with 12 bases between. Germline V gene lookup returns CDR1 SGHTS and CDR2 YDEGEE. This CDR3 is CASSPDSGETQYF. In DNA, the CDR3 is TGTGCCAGCAGCCCTGACTCAGGGGAGACCCAGTACTTC. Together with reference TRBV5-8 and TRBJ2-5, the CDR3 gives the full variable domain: EAGVTQSPTHLIKTRGQQATLRCSPISGHTSVYWYQQALGLGLQFLLWYDEGEERNRGNFPPRFSGRQFPNYSSELNVNALELEDSALYLCASSPDSGETQYFGPGTRLLVL.

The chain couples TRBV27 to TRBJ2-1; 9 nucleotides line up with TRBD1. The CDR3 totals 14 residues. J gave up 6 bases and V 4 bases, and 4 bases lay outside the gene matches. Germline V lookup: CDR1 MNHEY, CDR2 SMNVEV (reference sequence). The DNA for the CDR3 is TGTGCCAGCAGTTACGGACAGGGGTTCAATGAGCAGTTCTTC. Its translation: CASSYGQGFNEQFF.

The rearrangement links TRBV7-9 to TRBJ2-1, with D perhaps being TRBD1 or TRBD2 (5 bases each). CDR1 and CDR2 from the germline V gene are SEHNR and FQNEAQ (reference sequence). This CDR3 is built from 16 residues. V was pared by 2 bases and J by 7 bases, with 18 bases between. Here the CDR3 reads CASSLTLQVGMNEQFF. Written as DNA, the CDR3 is TGTGCCAGCAGCTTAACTCTACAGGTCGGGATGAATGAGCAGTTCTTC.

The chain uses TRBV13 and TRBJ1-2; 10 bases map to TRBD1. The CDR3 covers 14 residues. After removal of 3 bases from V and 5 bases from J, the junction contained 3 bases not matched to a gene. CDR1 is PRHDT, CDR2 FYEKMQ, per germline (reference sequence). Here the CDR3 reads CASSLTGGGYGYTF. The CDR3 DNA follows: TGTGCCAGCAGCTTGACAGGGGGCGGTTATGGCTACACCTTC.

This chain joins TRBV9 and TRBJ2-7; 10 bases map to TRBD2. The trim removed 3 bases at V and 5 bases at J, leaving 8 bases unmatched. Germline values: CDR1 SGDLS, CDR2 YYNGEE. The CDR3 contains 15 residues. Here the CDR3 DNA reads TGTGCCAGCAGCGAATCCGGGACTAGCGCCCACGAGCAGTACTTC. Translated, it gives CASSESGTSAHEQYF.

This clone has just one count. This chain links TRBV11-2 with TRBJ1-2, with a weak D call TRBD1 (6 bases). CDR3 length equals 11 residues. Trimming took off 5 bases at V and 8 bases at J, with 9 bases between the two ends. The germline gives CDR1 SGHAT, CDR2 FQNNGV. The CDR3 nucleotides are TGTGCCAGCAGCGATGGGGGCGGCTACACCTTC. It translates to CASSDGGGYTF.